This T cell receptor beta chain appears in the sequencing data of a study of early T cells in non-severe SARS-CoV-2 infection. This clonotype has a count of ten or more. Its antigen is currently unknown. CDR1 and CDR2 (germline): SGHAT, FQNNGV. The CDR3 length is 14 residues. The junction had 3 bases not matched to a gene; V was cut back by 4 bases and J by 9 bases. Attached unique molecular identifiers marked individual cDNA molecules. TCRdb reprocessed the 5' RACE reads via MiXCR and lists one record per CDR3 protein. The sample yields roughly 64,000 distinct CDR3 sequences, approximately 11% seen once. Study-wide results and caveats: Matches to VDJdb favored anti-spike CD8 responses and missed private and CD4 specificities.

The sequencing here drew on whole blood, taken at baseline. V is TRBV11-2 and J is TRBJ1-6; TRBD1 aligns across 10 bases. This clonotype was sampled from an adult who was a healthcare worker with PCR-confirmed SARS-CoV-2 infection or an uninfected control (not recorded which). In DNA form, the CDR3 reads TGTGCCAGCAGCTCAGGACAGGGGGTTTCACCCCTCCACTTT. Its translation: CASSSGQGVSPLHF.